This T cell receptor beta chain was documented in a study of T cell repertoires in cytomegalovirus infection. From the reads, TCRdb called clonotypes with MiXCR, one entry per CDR3 protein. The data contain roughly 310,000 distinct CDR3 sequences, around 29% of them singletons. This clonotype showed up just a few times. Its specificity is not known. The TCR comes from a human donor in good health (CMV status not recorded). Some clones in this sample may be carry-over from other donors' samples. The input for sequencing was cultured PBMCs, taken from culture after CMV antigen stimulation.

CDR3 amino acids: CASSSNPGTSGEETQYF. The CDR3 coding sequence is TGTGCCAGCAGTTCCAACCCCGGGACTAGCGGAGAAGAGACCCAGTACTTC. The chain uses TRBV12-3 or TRBV12-4 and TRBJ2-5; the match to TRBD2 covers 11 bases. This CDR3 has 17 residues. V dropped 4 bases and J dropped 3; count of bases not matched to a gene: 10.